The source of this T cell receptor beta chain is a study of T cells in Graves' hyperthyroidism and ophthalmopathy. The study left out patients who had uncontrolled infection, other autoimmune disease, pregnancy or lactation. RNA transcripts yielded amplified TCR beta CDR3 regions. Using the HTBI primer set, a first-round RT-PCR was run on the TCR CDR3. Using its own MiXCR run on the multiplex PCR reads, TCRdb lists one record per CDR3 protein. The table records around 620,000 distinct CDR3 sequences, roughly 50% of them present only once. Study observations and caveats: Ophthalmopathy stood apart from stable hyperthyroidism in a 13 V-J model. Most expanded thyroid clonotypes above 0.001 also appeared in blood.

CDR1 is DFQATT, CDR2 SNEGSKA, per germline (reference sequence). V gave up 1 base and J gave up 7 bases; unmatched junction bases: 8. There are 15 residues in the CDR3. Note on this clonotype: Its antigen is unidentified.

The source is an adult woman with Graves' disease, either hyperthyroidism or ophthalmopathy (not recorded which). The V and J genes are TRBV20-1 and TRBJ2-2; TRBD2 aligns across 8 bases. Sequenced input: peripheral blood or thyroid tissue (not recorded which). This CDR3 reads CSARGVAGGVGELFF. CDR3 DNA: TGCAGTGCTAGAGGGGTGGCGGGAGGTGTCGGGGAGCTGTTTTTT.